A single TCR beta chain is shown here with its context. Its antigen target is currently unknown. Nothing much larger sits one base from this clone, and base qualities are not available. Library preparation used the immunoSEQ multiplex PCR assay. Each sample had about 10^5 TCR templates assayed by the deep sequencing platform. Genomic DNA extracted from sorted T cells was the material used for TCRbeta CDR3 sequencing. Regarding the original processing steps: The R programming language was used for clonal analysis of the TCRbeta CDR3 data. Unstimulated samples were compared with post-reaction CFSE-low samples to define alloreactive CD4+ and CD8+ clones. Regulatory or non-regulatory origin was assigned to alloreactive CD4+ clones by matching of sequences to sorted unstimulated Treg and non-Treg repertoires. TCRdb re-hosts the immuneACCESS table, in-frame sequences only. Its copies lack some clones; in the studies checked, an unresolved V gene accounts for under half of them, and the cause for the rest is not known. V and J calls and clone size are as listed in that table; D and trimming were resolved from the DNA. This sample lists 90,000 to 130,000 clones; 80% to 95% were detected once. 1.3% of the sample is taken by the ten largest.

This sample was included in a study of siplizumab effects on memory and regulatory T cells (dated by TCRdb to between 2018 and 2021). As for the study more broadly: The effect of the anti-CD2 antibody siplizumab on alloreactive T-cell subsets was examined in allogeneic mixed lymphocyte reactions constructed from human PBMCs. Broad study findings and their caveats: About 80-96% of proliferating CD4+ or CD8+ clones could not be given a naive or memory phenotype. Because sequences below about 10^-5 frequency were poorly captured, only a minor fraction of alloreactive clones could be mapped to unstimulated subsets. The suppressive function of proliferating Tregs from siplizumab cultures was not functionally confirmed. Among mappable alloreactive CD4+ clones, the Treg-derived fraction averaged around 70% with siplizumab versus around 29% in control reactions. The cumulative frequency of alloreactive sequences that could be traced back to unstimulated CD4+ memory T cells was significantly reduced by siplizumab. Compared with memory T cells, unstimulated naive T cells appeared more diverse, and naive cells seemed to make a substantial contribution to the alloresponse.

Sorted unstimulated T cells and proliferating T cells recovered from mixed lymphocyte reactions were subjected to TCRbeta CDR3 sequencing. Fresh whole blood from fewer than 12 HLA-typed healthy donors was used to isolate PBMCs. Sequencing input: CD4+ T cells sorted from blood. The TCR was taken from a human donor in good health.

The CDR3 sequence is CASSLGQLTNEKLFF. The DNA sequence is TGTGCCAGCAGCTTGGGACAGCTAACTAATGAAAAACTGTTTTTT. Recombination joined TRBV5-4 with TRBJ1-4; TRBD1 is possibly the D segment (5 matching bases). Looking up the germline V gene (reference sequence) yields CDR1 SGHNT and CDR2 YYREEE. V drops 0 bases and J drops 1 base, leaving 7 bases in between. The CDR3 starts with the cysteine, ends with the phenylalanine, and has 15 residues. Solely the CDR3 DNA is kept, with 45 bases framed from the first base.